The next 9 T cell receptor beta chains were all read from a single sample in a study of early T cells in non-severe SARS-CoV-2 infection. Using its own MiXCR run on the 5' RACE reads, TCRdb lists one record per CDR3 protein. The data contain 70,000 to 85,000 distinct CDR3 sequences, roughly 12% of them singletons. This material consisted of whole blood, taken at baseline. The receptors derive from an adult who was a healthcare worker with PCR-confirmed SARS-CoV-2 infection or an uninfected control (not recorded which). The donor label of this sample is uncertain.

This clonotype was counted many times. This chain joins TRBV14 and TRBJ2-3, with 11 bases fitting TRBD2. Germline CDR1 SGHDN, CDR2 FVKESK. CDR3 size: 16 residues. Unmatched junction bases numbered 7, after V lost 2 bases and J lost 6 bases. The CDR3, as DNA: TGTGCCAGCAGCCAACTAGCGGGAGGAACCCAGGATACGCAGTATTTT. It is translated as CASSQLAGGTQDTQYF.

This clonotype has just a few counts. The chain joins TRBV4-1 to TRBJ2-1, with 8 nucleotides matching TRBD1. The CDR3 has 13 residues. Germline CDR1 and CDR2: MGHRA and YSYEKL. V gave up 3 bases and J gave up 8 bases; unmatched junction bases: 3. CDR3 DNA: TGCGCCAGCAGCCATACAGGGGGTGATGAGCAGTTCTTC. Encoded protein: CASSHTGGDEQFF.

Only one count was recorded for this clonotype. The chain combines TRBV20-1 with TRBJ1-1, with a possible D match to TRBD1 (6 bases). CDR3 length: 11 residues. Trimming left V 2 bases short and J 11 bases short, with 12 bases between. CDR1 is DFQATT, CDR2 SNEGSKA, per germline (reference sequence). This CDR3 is CSARIRGGAFF. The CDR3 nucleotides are TGCAGTGCTAGAATCAGGGGTGGCGCTTTCTTT.

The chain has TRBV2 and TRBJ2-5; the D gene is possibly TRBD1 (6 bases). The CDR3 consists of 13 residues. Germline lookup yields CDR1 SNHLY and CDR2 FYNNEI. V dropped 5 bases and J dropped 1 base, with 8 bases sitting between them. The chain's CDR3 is CASSRQVQETQYF. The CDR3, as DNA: TGTGCCAGCAGTAGACAGGTCCAAGAGACCCAGTACTTC.

The CDR3, as DNA: TGTGCCAGCAGCAGCGGGGCGGGGGGCCGGGTAGATACGCAGTATTTT. Its protein is CASSSGAGGRVDTQYF. This chain connects TRBV5-6 to TRBJ2-3, with 8 positions matching TRBD2. Germline loops: CDR1 SGHDT, CDR2 YYEEEE. CDR3 length: 16 residues. V lost 4 bases, J lost 5 bases, and 12 bases stayed unmatched.

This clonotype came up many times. CDR3 loop: CASSLAIRGTQYF. The CDR3 DNA reads as TGTGCCAGCAGCTTGGCCATCAGGGGGACCCAGTACTTC. The chain carries TRBV5-6 and TRBJ2-5, with D perhaps matching TRBD1 (6 bases). From germline, CDR1 is SGHDT and CDR2 YYEEEE. V lost 0 bases and J 7 bases, leaving 10 bases between the germline ends. The CDR3 sequence is 13 residues long.

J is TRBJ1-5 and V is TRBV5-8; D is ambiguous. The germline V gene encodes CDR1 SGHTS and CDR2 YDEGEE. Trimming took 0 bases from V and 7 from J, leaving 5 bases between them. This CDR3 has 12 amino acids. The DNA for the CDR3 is TGTGCCAGCAGCTTGGTCCGCCAGCCCCAGCATTTT. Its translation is CASSLVRQPQHF.

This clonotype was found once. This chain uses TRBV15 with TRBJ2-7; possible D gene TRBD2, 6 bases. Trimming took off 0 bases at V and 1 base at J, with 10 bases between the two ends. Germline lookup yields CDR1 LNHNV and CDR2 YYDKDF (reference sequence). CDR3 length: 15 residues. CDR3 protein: CATSRDGGHSYEQYF. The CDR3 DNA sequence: TGTGCCACCAGCAGAGATGGAGGGCATTCCTACGAGCAGTACTTC.

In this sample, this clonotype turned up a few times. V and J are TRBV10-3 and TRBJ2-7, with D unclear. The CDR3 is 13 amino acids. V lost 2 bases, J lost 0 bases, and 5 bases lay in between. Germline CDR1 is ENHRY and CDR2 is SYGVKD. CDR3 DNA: TGTGCCATCAGTGAGGGCAGCTCCTACGAGCAGTACTTC. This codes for CAISEGSSYEQYF.